These 30 T cell receptor beta chains were all obtained from the same sample, sequenced in a study of identical twins. TCRdb independently ran MiXCR on the 5' RACE reads; one entry per CDR3 protein. The repertoire includes under 450,000 distinct CDR3 sequences, about 18% of them detected once, and about 12% sits in the top ten. The sample consisted of naive T cells sorted from blood. All receptors derive from a man aged 50 to 59 in good health.

This clonotype was found many times. The CDR3 spells CASSLVTSGPYNEQFF. In nucleotides, the CDR3 is TGCGCCAGCAGCTTGGTGACTAGCGGGCCCTACAATGAGCAGTTCTTC. The rearrangement uses TRBV5-1 and TRBJ2-1; TRBD2 matches at 10 bases. This CDR3 comprises 16 residues. Germline trimming cut 0 bases from V and 2 bases from J; bases unmatched to any gene: 2. CDR1 and CDR2 (germline): SGHRS, YFSETQ.

The sample holds a few counts of this clonotype. The chain recombines TRBV6-1 with TRBJ2-7; 12 bases map to TRBD1. The CDR3 runs 15 residues. CDR1 and CDR2 from the germline V gene are MNHNS and SASEGT. V was clipped by 7 bases and J by 7 bases; unmatched bases: 11. CDR3 nucleotides: TGTGCCAGCACACCGGGACAGGGGGCCCTCGGGGAGCAGTACTTC. Translating it yields CASTPGQGALGEQYF.

The genes are TRBV7-6 and TRBJ2-5, with 7 bases fitting TRBD2. Trimming cost V 3 bases and J 1 base; bases outside gene matches: 5. The CDR3 runs to 15 residues. Germline V lookup: CDR1 SGHVS, CDR2 FNYEAQ. CDR3 nucleotide sequence: TGTGCCAGCAGCTTTGGCGGGGGTACCCAAGAGACCCAGTACTTC. Its translation is CASSFGGGTQETQYF.

The gene calls are TRBV20-1 and TRBJ2-3, with 8 bases identical to TRBD2. The V gene's germline CDR1 is DFQATT and CDR2 SNEGSKA (reference sequence). This CDR3 contains 16 residues. With 4 bases clipped from V and 6 bases from J, the junction kept 15 bases outside the gene matches. In nucleotides, the CDR3 is TGCAGTGCTACAACGATTCGGGAGGGCCTTACCGATACGCAGTATTTT. Translating gives CSATTIREGLTDTQYF.

In its sample, this clonotype was seen many times. The V and J genes are TRBV20-1 and TRBJ2-5; TRBD1 or TRBD2 may be the D gene (5 bases each). The CDR3 consists of 14 residues. V was pared by 0 bases and J by 5 bases, with 13 bases between. CDR1 is DFQATT and CDR2 is SNEGSKA in the germline V gene (reference sequence). The chain's CDR3 is CSARDEGTGETQYF. The CDR3, as DNA: TGCAGTGCTAGAGATGAAGGGACGGGGGAGACCCAGTACTTC.

This clonotype was seen many times. V gene TRBV7-9 combines with J gene TRBJ1-1; D gene ambiguous. Trimming shortened V by 4 bases and J by 1 base, and 7 bases separated the two germline ends. The CDR3 totals 13 residues. Germline V gives CDR1 SEHNR, CDR2 FQNEAQ (reference sequence). In nucleotides, the CDR3 is TGTGCCAGCAGCTCAGGCGGGAACACTGAAGCTTTCTTT. It yields the protein CASSSGGNTEAFF.

The V gene is TRBV4-2, the J gene TRBJ1-5; the D is unclear. CDR3 length equals 16 residues. Germline values: CDR1 LGHNA, CDR2 YNFKEQ. V was shortened by 0 bases and J by 0 bases, with 9 bases between the two germline ends. The CDR3 DNA reads TGTGCCAGCAGCCAAGAGGCAACAACTAGCAATCAGCCCCAGCATTTT. Translated: CASSQEATTSNQPQHF.

The chain uses TRBV12-3 or TRBV12-4 and TRBJ2-7; no definite D call. Trimming pared 3 bases from V and 3 bases from J, leaving 9 bases between. This CDR3 has 13 residues. The DNA for the CDR3 is TGTGCCAGCAGTTTCGGGTTCGGCTACGAGCAGTACTTC. This codes for CASSFGFGYEQYF.

This rearrangement joins TRBV27 to TRBJ2-5, with D maybe TRBD1 (5 bases). The germline CDR1 and CDR2 sequences are MNHEY and SMNVEV (reference sequence). The CDR3 covers 16 residues. Trimming took 3 bases from V and 0 from J, leaving 14 bases between them. The CDR3 here is CASSLLYPTDQETQYF. Written as DNA, the CDR3 is TGTGCCAGCAGTTTGCTCTACCCGACAGACCAAGAGACCCAGTACTTC.

This clonotype was detected only a few times. This chain joins TRBV28 and TRBJ2-3, with unresolved D. Trimming shortened V by 2 bases and J by 4 bases, and 7 bases separated the two germline ends. Germline V gene data show CDR1 as MDHEN and CDR2 as SYDVKM. CDR3 length equals 13 residues. As DNA, the CDR3 is TGTGCCAGCAGTTTACCCCGAGCAGATACGCAGTATTTT. It codes for CASSLPRADTQYF.

J is TRBJ2-1 and V is TRBV9; no definite D call. Germline values: CDR1 SGDLS, CDR2 YYNGEE. The germline V and J ends were trimmed by 4 bases and 5 bases, with 7 bases remaining between them. CDR3 size: 12 residues. CDR3 DNA: TGTGCCAGCAGCATTACCGACAATGAGCAGTTCTTC. This gives the protein CASSITDNEQFF.

With respect to this clonotype: One base away lies a much larger clone, so this may be a sequencing read error. The chain joins TRBV27 to TRBJ2-7, with 11 bases fitting TRBD1. Germline assignment: CDR1 MNHEY and CDR2 SMNVEV (reference sequence). J was trimmed by 2 bases and V by 11 bases; bases with no gene match: 8. This CDR3 has 14 amino acids. CDR3 protein: CAARGGQGAYEQYF. The CDR3 DNA sequence: TGTGCCGCCCGAGGGGGACAGGGGGCCTACGAGCAGTACTTC.

This clonotype was seen at least ten times. The genes are TRBV29-1 and TRBJ2-3, with 7 positions matching TRBD2. The CDR3 loop spans 13 amino acids. The germline V gene has CDR1 SQVTM and CDR2 ANQGSEA. V lost 1 base and J lost 3; bases outside the gene matches: 1. The CDR3 nucleotides are TGCAGCGTTGAAGGCGGGGGAACAGATACGCAGTATTTT. As protein: CSVEGGGTDTQYF.

This clonotype was counted only a few times. The chain has TRBV4-2 and TRBJ2-3; D might be TRBD2 (6 bases). CDR1 LGHNA and CDR2 YNFKEQ come from the germline V gene. The V end was cut by 0 bases, the J end by 2 bases, with 12 bases between. This CDR3 has 16 residues. The CDR3 loop reads CASSQDWTGDTDTQYF. The CDR3 nucleotides read TGTGCCAGCAGCCAAGATTGGACGGGAGACACAGATACGCAGTATTTT.

The chain is built from TRBV27 and TRBJ2-1, with TRBD1 as a possible D gene (6 bases). The germline CDR1 and CDR2 sequences are MNHEY and SMNVEV (reference sequence). This CDR3 region has 13 residues. Trimming took off 2 bases at V and 9 bases at J, with 11 bases between the two ends. CDR3: CASSLNRVVEQFF. The CDR3 region has the DNA TGTGCCAGCAGTTTAAACAGGGTGGTTGAGCAGTTCTTC.

This rearrangement joins TRBV5-1 to TRBJ1-2; D is unresolved. The length of the CDR3 is 14 residues. V gave up 2 bases and J gave up 4 bases, with 12 bases separating them. Per germline, CDR1 SGHRS and CDR2 YFSETQ. The CDR3 spells CASSFAPAGYGYTF. Here the CDR3 DNA reads TGCGCCAGCAGCTTCGCCCCAGCTGGCTATGGCTACACCTTC.

The genes are TRBV15 and TRBJ2-2; 11 bases agree with TRBD2. With V trimmed by 9 bases and J by 6 bases, 15 bases remained unmatched. Germline V lookup: CDR1 LNHNV, CDR2 YYDKDF (reference sequence). The CDR3 runs to 17 residues. The DNA for the CDR3 is TGTGCCACAACCAGCAGATCTAGCGGGAGGTACGCCGGGGAGCTGTTTTTT. Amino acid sequence: CATTSRSSGRYAGELFF.

This clonotype was counted at least ten times. This chain joins TRBV7-2 and TRBJ2-3; 9 bases match TRBD2. The CDR3 covers 16 residues. CDR1 and CDR2 from the germline V gene are SGHTA and FQGNSA. After removal of 4 bases from V and 4 bases from J, the junction contained 9 bases not matched to a gene. DNA of the CDR3: TGTGCCAGCAGCTCCCAGGCTTTAGCGGGGGCAGATACGCAGTATTTT. Translating it yields CASSSQALAGADTQYF. Filled out from reference TRBV7-2 and TRBJ2-3, the complete variable domain reads GAGVSQSPSNKVTEKGKDVELRCDPISGHTALYWYRQSLGQGLEFLIYFQGNSAPDKSGLPSDRFSAERTGGSVSTLTIQRTQQEDSAVYLCASSSQALAGADTQYFGPGTRLTVL.

The rearrangement joins TRBV20-1 to TRBJ2-7; 7 nucleotides match TRBD2. V shed 6 bases, J shed 0 bases, and the junction held 14 bases outside the gene matches. CDR3 length: 16 residues. Germline CDR1 and CDR2: DFQATT and SNEGSKA (reference sequence). The CDR3 loop is CSATTTSSGSSYEQYF. In nucleotides, the CDR3 is TGCAGTGCGACGACAACATCTAGCGGTAGCTCCTACGAGCAGTACTTC.

In this sample, this clonotype turned up many times. The chain is built from TRBV29-1 and TRBJ1-1; tentatively, D is TRBD1 (6 bases). The CDR3 contains 13 residues. Germline CDR1 SQVTM, CDR2 ANQGSEA. V gave up 6 bases and J gave up 4 bases, with 15 bases separating them. The CDR3 bases are TGCAGCGTGGGGGGGGCCCTTCCCACTGAAGCTTTCTTT. Translating gives CSVGGALPTEAFF.

This clonotype came up a few times. The rearrangement joins TRBV7-2 to TRBJ1-5, with no clear D. The germline V and J ends were trimmed by 0 bases and 6 bases, with 12 bases remaining between them. This CDR3 is 15 amino acids long. In germline, CDR1 is SGHTA, CDR2 FQGNSA. The CDR3 DNA sequence: TGTGCCAGCAGCTTAGCCATGGGGATGGGTCAGCCCCAGCATTTT. It codes for CASSLAMGMGQPQHF.

This clonotype was observed many times. The chain couples TRBV7-3 to TRBJ2-1; 8 bases map to TRBD2. J lost 5 bases, V lost 2 bases, and 8 bases had no gene match. Germline CDR1 and CDR2: SGHTA and FQGTGA. The CDR3 totals 16 residues. The CDR3 protein is CASSLSGGRHDNEQFF. As DNA, the CDR3 is TGTGCCAGCAGCTTATCGGGCGGGAGGCACGACAATGAGCAGTTCTTC.

In its sample, this clonotype was seen a few times. This sequence joins TRBV6-5 and TRBJ2-7, with D tentatively TRBD2 (6 bases). This CDR3 contains 14 residues. The germline CDR1 and CDR2 sequences are MNHEY and SVGAGI. Trimming pared 0 bases from V and 6 bases from J, leaving 12 bases between. The CDR3 region is CASSYSTGVSEQYF. DNA for the CDR3: TGTGCCAGCAGTTACTCGACGGGGGTGAGCGAGCAGTACTTC.

Regarding this clonotype: A much larger clone is a single base away; this may be a read error. The chain is built from TRBV28 and TRBJ2-5, with 7 bases lining up with TRBD2. Germline CDR1 and CDR2: MDHEN and SYDVKM. V shed 5 bases and J 4 bases; nucleotides not matched to a gene: 10. The CDR3 extends over 15 amino acids. CDR3 nucleotide sequence: TGTGCCAGCAGTCTCGTCGGGGGGTGGGGAGAGACCCAGTACTTC. It is translated as CASSLVGGWGETQYF.

The chain couples TRBV7-6 to TRBJ1-5, with 7 bases aligning to TRBD1. Germline V gene lookup returns CDR1 SGHVS and CDR2 FNYEAQ. The ends lost 1 base at V and 5 bases at J; junction bases unmatched: 5. CDR3 length: 15 residues. CDR3 DNA: TGTGCCAGCAGCTTAGAGGCAGGGGGGTATCAGCCCCAGCATTTT. Protein product: CASSLEAGGYQPQHF.

The rearrangement uses TRBV7-2 and TRBJ1-2; D is unresolved. V lost 5 bases and J 0 bases, leaving 19 bases between the germline ends. The V gene's germline CDR1 is SGHTA and CDR2 FQGNSA. This CDR3 contains 17 residues. The CDR3: CASSKHPSSATNYGYTF. The CDR3 region has the DNA TGTGCCAGCAGCAAACATCCATCCAGCGCTACTAACTATGGCTACACCTTC.

Written as DNA, the CDR3 is TGCGCCAGCAGCCAAGATCTCACGTCAGCGATTAGCACAGATACGCAGTATTTT. It encodes CASSQDLTSAISTDTQYF. This chain uses TRBV4-3 with TRBJ2-3, with D uncertain. Trimming shortened V by 0 bases and J by 0 bases, and 16 bases separated the two germline ends. This CDR3 is 18 amino acids long. Germline V gene sequence: CDR1 LGHNA, CDR2 YSLEER.

CDR3 bases: TGTGCCAGCAGCTCCTTCAATGAAAAACTGTTTTTT. It encodes CASSSFNEKLFF. This sequence joins TRBV7-9 and TRBJ1-4; D is ambiguous. This CDR3 comprises 12 residues. Germline-derived CDR1 and CDR2 are SEHNR and FQNEAQ (reference sequence). V dropped 4 bases and J dropped 5 bases, with 5 bases sitting between them.

This chain connects TRBV7-2 to TRBJ2-3, with 8 bases matching TRBD1. This CDR3 region has 14 residues. Germline-derived CDR1 and CDR2 are SGHTA and FQGNSA. The V segment lost 6 bases and the J segment 3 bases; nucleotides outside the gene matches: 5. The CDR3 is CASRHRTGTDTQYF. CDR3 coding DNA: TGTGCCAGCAGACACAGGACAGGGACAGATACGCAGTATTTT.

There are many counts of this clonotype. This sequence joins TRBV7-2 and TRBJ2-7, with 9 positions matching TRBD1. V lost 0 bases and J lost 3; bases outside the gene matches: 9. Germline CDR1 is SGHTA and CDR2 is FQGNSA. This CDR3 comprises 17 residues. The CDR3 loop is CASSLAAFDRGSYEQYF. CDR3 sequence (DNA): TGTGCCAGCAGCTTAGCCGCCTTTGACAGGGGGAGCTACGAGCAGTACTTC.